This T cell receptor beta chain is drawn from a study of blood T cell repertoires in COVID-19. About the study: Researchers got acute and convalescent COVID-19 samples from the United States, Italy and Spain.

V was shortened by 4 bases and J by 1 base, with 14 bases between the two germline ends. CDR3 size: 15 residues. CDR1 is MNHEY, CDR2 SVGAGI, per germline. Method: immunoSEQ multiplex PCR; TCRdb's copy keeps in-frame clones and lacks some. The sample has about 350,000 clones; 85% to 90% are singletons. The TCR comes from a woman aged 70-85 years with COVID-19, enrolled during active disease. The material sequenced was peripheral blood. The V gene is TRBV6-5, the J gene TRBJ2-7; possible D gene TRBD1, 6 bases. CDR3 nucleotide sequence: TGTGCCAGCAGTTTAGACAGGCCGACGTCCTACGAGCAGTACTTC. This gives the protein CASSLDRPTSYEQYF.